This T cell receptor beta chain was recorded in a study of identical twins. Study results and limitations: Donors were not followed over many years; analysis was cross-sectional. With monozygotic twins, out-of-frame TCR alpha sharing exceeded what models estimated. Whereas memory repertoires showed no such difference, abundant cord blood beta clonotypes carried fewer insertions.

This clonotype was seen at least ten times. Its target is unknown. Carrying unique molecular identifiers, the cDNA also gained a universal primer site through template switching. TCRdb recomputed calls from the 5' RACE reads with MiXCR, one row per CDR3 protein. The profile covers 150,000 or so distinct CDR3 sequences, with under 4.5% appearing a single time and around 8% taken by the ten largest. Trimming removed 2 bases at V and 2 bases at J, with 6 bases between. The CDR3 has 13 residues. CDR1 is SEHNR and CDR2 is FQNEAQ in the germline V gene (reference sequence). The receptor was derived from a man between 18 and 35 years old in good health. Sequencing used memory T cells sorted from blood. The V and J genes are TRBV7-9 and TRBJ2-5; D is uncertain. CDR3 amino acids: CASSLIVQETQYF. CDR3 DNA: TGTGCCAGCAGCTTAATAGTTCAAGAGACCCAGTACTTC.